A single sample is the source of the 2 T cell receptor beta chains below, sequenced in a study of tumor-infiltrating lymphocytes in primary liver carcinoma (dated by TCRdb to the late 2010s). The sample was run on an Illumina HiSeq 2500. TCRbeta-specific cDNA was reverse-transcribed from around 0.45 ug total RNA using a constant-region primer and ProtoScript II reverse transcriptase. TCRbeta libraries were built with three nested multiplex PCR rounds, a slightly modified ARM-PCR procedure. The first two PCR rounds used multiplex TRBV1-TRBV30 forward primers with a Cbeta reverse primer, each for about 10 cycles. In-frame beta chains were kept once TCRdb had trimmed the public reads at Q25 with fastp and called clones with MiXCR. Rows matching on CDR3 protein sequence are summarized as one entry with the most common DNA and genes. The sample has approximately 320,000 distinct CDR3 sequences on record, around 50% of them singletons. The ten largest clones capture 17% of the sample.

Blood RNA was extracted from unsorted whole blood with TRIzol reagent; germline DNA came from the DNeasy Blood & Tissue kit. The sequencing sample was made of peripheral blood. The receptor source for this set is a woman aged 25-40 years with primary liver carcinoma and hepatitis B virus infection.

As for this clonotype: A much larger clone differs by one base, so this may be a read error. The V call is TRBV29-1, the J call TRBJ2-1; D might be TRBD1 or TRBD2, each matching 5 bases. V was trimmed by 4 bases and J by 12 bases, leaving 13 bases between them. CDR3 length equals 11 residues. Germline V CDR1 and CDR2: SQVTM, ANQGSEA. In nucleotides, the CDR3 is TGCAGCGTTGCCCTCACGGGACCGCAGTTCTTC. Translation gives CSVALTGPQFF.

The genes are TRBV6-5 and TRBJ2-3, with a tentative D call TRBD1 (5 bases). V was trimmed by 6 bases and J by 4 bases, leaving 17 bases between them. Looked up from germline, CDR1 is MNHEY and CDR2 is SVGAGI. This CDR3 has 15 amino acids. The CDR3 loop reads CASSVSAWGADTQYF. The CDR3 DNA sequence: TGTGCCAGCAGCGTGTCCGCTTGGGGCGCAGATACGCAGTATTTT.